The 9 T cell receptor beta chains presented below share a single source sample, sequenced in a study of shared clonotypes between healthy human individuals. Clones were read by immunoSEQ multiplex PCR, and TCRdb kept only the in-frame ones, dropping some. Of under 1,900,000 clones in the sample, less than 99% were seen once. Material: naive CD4+ T cells sorted from blood. The subset here: CD45RA+ positively selected. The receptor source for this set is a man in his thirties or forties in good health.

The rearrangement joins TRBV2 to TRBJ2-7, with D maybe TRBD1 (5 bases). Germline assignment: CDR1 SNHLY and CDR2 FYNNEI. The CDR3 sequence is 12 residues long. The V and J ends lost 7 bases and 4 bases respectively, with 11 bases between them. The CDR3 region has the DNA TGTGCCAGCATGCCAGGGCCGTACGAGCAGTACTTC. Translation: CASMPGPYEQYF.

V is TRBV15 and J is TRBJ1-1, with D unclear. The CDR3 is 14 amino acids. Germline V CDR1 and CDR2: LNHNV, YYDKDF (reference sequence). Trimming pared 0 bases from V and 1 base from J, leaving 6 bases between. The CDR3 sequence: CATSRDFANTEAFF. CDR3 in DNA: TGTGCCACCAGCAGAGATTTCGCGAACACTGAAGCTTTCTTT.

The genes are TRBV11-3 and TRBJ2-1, with D perhaps matching TRBD2 (7 bases). CDR3 length: 13 amino acids. Germline values: CDR1 SGHNT, CDR2 YENEEA. Trimming stripped 5 bases from V and 7 bases from J, with 12 bases between. The CDR3 sequence is CASSGGGRNEQFF. In DNA, the CDR3 is TGTGCCAGCAGCGGCGGGGGCCGGAATGAGCAGTTCTTC.

This chain joins TRBV10-3 and TRBJ2-1, with 9 bases aligning to TRBD2. Germline CDR1 and CDR2: ENHRY and SYGVKD. CDR3 length: 16 residues. Trimming cost V 2 bases and J 8 bases; bases outside gene matches: 10. This chain's CDR3 is CAISEIKRGADYEQFF. The DNA of the CDR3 is TGTGCCATCAGTGAGATTAAGCGGGGGGCCGATTATGAGCAGTTCTTC.

This chain links TRBV11-3 with TRBJ2-1, with D unclear. Germline CDR1 and CDR2: SGHNT and YENEEA. With 1 base removed from V and 10 bases from J, the gap between germline ends came to 11 bases. The CDR3 spans 13 residues. CDR3 sequence (DNA): TGTGCCAGCAGCTTAGTACCCCTGACGGAGCAGTTCTTC. Protein product: CASSLVPLTEQFF. Full variable domain (missing parts from reference TRBV11-3 and TRBJ2-1): EAGVVQSPRYKIIEKKQPVAFWCNPISGHNTLYWYLQNLGQGPELLIRYENEEAVDDSQLPKDRFSAERLKGVDSTLKIQPAELGDSAVYLCASSLVPLTEQFFGPGTRLTVL.

The chain is built from TRBV6-4 and TRBJ2-7; maybe TRBD1 (6 bases). Trimming took 6 bases from V and 0 from J, leaving 12 bases between them. CDR1 MRHNA and CDR2 SNTAGT come from the germline V gene. The CDR3 spans 14 residues. As DNA, the CDR3 is TGTGCCAGCAGCCCGGACAGATTCTCCTACGAGCAGTACTTC. Protein: CASSPDRFSYEQYF.

The chain is built from TRBV7-6 and TRBJ2-1, with 9 bases that match TRBD2. In germline, CDR1 is SGHVS, CDR2 FNYEAQ. J gave up 4 bases and V 1 base, and 11 bases lay outside the gene matches. The CDR3 is 18 amino acids. The CDR3 region is CASSLVQSAGGQYNEQFF. The CDR3 coding sequence is TGTGCCAGCAGCTTAGTGCAGTCAGCGGGAGGACAATACAATGAGCAGTTCTTC.

J is TRBJ2-1 and V is TRBV9; TRBD2 aligns across 13 bases. The CDR3 is 17 amino acids. CDR1 and CDR2 from the germline V gene are SGDLS and YYNGEE. After removal of 3 bases from V and 0 bases from J, the junction contained 3 bases not matched to a gene. Here the CDR3 DNA reads TGTGCCAGCAGCGGGACTAGCGGGGGTTACTCCTACAATGAGCAGTTCTTC. Amino acids: CASSGTSGGYSYNEQFF.

This chain uses TRBV6-1 with TRBJ2-7, with D possibly TRBD2 on 6 matching bases. Trimming pared 3 bases from V and 3 bases from J, leaving 15 bases between. This CDR3 is built from 15 residues. Germline-derived CDR1 and CDR2 are MNHNS and SASEGT. CDR3 protein: CASSEGAGTIYEQYF. The CDR3 nucleotides are TGTGCCAGCAGTGAGGGCGCGGGAACGATCTACGAGCAGTACTTC.